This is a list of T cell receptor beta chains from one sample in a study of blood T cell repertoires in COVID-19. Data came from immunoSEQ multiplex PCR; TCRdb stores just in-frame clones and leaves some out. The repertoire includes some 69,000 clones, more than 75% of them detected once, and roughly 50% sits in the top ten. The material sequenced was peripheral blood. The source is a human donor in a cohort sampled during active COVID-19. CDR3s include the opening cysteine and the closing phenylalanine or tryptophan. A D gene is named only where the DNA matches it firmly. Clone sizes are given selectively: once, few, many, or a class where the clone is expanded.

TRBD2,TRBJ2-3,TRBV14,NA,CASSQTSGVSTDTQYF,TGTGCCAGCAGCCAAACTAGCGGGGTTAGCACAGATACGCAGTATTTT
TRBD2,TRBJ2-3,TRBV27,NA,CASSSPSGTSPDTQYF,TGTGCCAGCAGTTCCCCTAGCGGGACCTCCCCAGATACGCAGTATTTT
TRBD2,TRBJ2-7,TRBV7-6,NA,CASSYIREGEQYF,TGTGCCAGCAGTTATATTAGGGAGGGCGAGCAGTACTTC
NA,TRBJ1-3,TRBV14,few,CASSQEKHSGNTIYF,TGTGCCAGCAGCCAAGAAAAACACTCTGGAAACACCATATATTTT
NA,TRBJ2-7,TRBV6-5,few,CASSYPTGPGTYEQYF,TGTGCCAGCAGTTACCCAACAGGTCCAGGAACCTACGAGCAGTACTTC
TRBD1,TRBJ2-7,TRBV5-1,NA,CASSSGQVPYEQYF,TGCGCCAGCAGCAGCGGACAGGTCCCCTACGAGCAGTACTTC
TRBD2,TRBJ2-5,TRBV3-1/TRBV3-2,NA,CASSRGLAGYEETQYF,TGTGCCAGCAGCCGGGGACTAGCGGGATATGAGGAGACCCAGTACTTC
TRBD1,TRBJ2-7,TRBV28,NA,CASTGTGGLYEQYF,TGTGCCAGCACCGGGACAGGGGGCTTGTACGAGCAGTACTTC
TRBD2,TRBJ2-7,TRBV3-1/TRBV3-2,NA,CASSHAGAYEQYF,TGTGCCAGCAGCCATGCGGGAGCCTACGAGCAGTACTTC
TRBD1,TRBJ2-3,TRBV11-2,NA,CASSPRTGRTDTQYF,TGTGCCAGCAGCCCCCGGACAGGACGCACAGATACGCAGTATTTT
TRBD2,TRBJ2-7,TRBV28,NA,CASSGRGMNYEQYF,TGTGCCAGCAGTGGGCGGGGGATGAACTACGAGCAGTACTTC
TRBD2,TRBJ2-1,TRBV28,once,CASSRQLAGVEFF,TGTGCCAGCAGTCGGCAACTAGCGGGAGTGGAGTTCTTC
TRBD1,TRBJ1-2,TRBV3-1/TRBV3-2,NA,CASSPGTGGNRYGYTF,TGTGCCAGCAGCCCCGGGACAGGGGGCAATAGGTATGGCTACACCTTC
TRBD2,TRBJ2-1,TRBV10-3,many,CAISESAGGASNEQFF,TGTGCCATCAGTGAGTCAGCGGGAGGGGCATCAAATGAGCAGTTCTTC
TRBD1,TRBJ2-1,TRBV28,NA,CASRRWSGTGALSSYNEQFF,TGTGCCAGCAGGCGATGGTCCGGGACAGGGGCACTAAGCTCCTACAATGAGCAGTTCTTC
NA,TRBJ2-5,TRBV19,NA,CASSRAPDREGETQYF,TGTGCCAGTAGTCGAGCCCCGGACAGGGAGGGTGAGACCCAGTACTTC
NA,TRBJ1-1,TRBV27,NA,CASSLFISGTEAFF,TGTGCCAGCAGTCTATTTATATCGGGCACTGAAGCTTTCTTT
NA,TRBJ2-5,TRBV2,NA,CASTVSEHQETQYF,TGTGCCAGCACGGTTAGCGAGCACCAAGAGACCCAGTACTTC
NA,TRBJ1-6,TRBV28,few,CAIRGLGGPNSPLHF,TGTGCCATCAGGGGTTTGGGAGGGCCTAATTCACCCCTCCACTTT
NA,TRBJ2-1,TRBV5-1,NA,CASSPGESSYNEQFF,TGCGCCAGCAGTCCAGGGGAAAGCTCCTACAATGAGCAGTTCTTC
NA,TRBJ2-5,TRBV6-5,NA,CASRKTGRQETQYF,TGTGCCAGCAGGAAAACAGGCCGACAGGAGACCCAGTACTTC
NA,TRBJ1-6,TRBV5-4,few,CASSLAQGFTSPLHF,TGTGCCAGCAGCTTGGCACAGGGATTCACTTCACCCCTCCACTTT
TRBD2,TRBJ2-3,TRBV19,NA,CASSSRTSGGTDTQYF,TGTGCCAGTAGCTCAAGGACTAGCGGAGGCACAGATACGCAGTATTTT
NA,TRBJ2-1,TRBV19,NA,CASSEWEGDNEQFF,TGTGCCAGTAGTGAGTGGGAGGGGGACAATGAGCAGTTCTTC